The 10 T cell receptor beta chains presented below share a single source sample, sequenced in a study of control samples from healthy donors and cancer patients. The repertoire was sequenced with immunoSEQ multiplex PCR; TCRdb's copy has only in-frame clones and lacks some. The sample consists of about 75,000 clones, 94% of them appearing once. Input material: blood. These receptor sequences come from a woman aged 40 to 50 in good health.

The chain joins TRBV18 to TRBJ1-1; 7 nucleotides agree with TRBD1. Looked up from germline, CDR1 is KGHSH and CDR2 is LQKENI. Unmatched junction bases numbered 15, after V lost 1 base and J lost 4 bases. The CDR3 length is 18 residues. This chain's CDR3 is CASSPRRQGTSGGTEAFF. Written as DNA, the CDR3 is TGTGCCAGCTCACCACGGAGACAGGGAACGTCTGGGGGCACTGAAGCTTTCTTT.

On this clone: A read error may account for a junction end that differs from germline. This chain uses TRBV18 with TRBJ1-2; D not resolved. Germline V gene data show CDR1 as KGHSH and CDR2 as LQKENI. The CDR3 is 12 residues long. The CDR3 region has the DNA TGTGCCAGCTCACCAGTTAACTATGGCCACACCTTC. This translates into CASSPVNYGHTF.

The J gene is TRBJ1-1, the V gene TRBV12-3 or TRBV12-4; D unclear. The CDR3 sequence is 13 residues long. Between the trimmed V and J ends, which lost 7 bases and 0 bases, there was a span of 9 bases. The DNA of the CDR3 is TGTGCCAGCACGCGTTGGGTGAACACTGAAGCTTTCTTT. Protein product: CASTRWVNTEAFF.

This clone was observed a single time. V and J are TRBV2 and TRBJ1-6; no reliable D call. Trimming cost V 0 bases and J 4 bases, with 7 bases left between them. The CDR3 sequence is 15 residues long. Per germline, CDR1 SNHLY and CDR2 FYNNEI. The DNA for the CDR3 is TGTGCCAGCAGTGAAGCGTCAGGTTATAATTCACCCCTCCACTTT. Its protein product is CASSEASGYNSPLHF.

This clone came up once. J is TRBJ1-1 and V is TRBV10-3, with 9 bases matching TRBD1. From germline, CDR1 is ENHRY and CDR2 SYGVKD. With V trimmed by 6 bases and J by 3 bases, 5 bases remained unmatched. The CDR3 spans 14 residues. CDR3 bases: TGTGCCATCAGACGGACAGGGGATGACACTGAAGCTTTCTTT. Translated: CAIRRTGDDTEAFF.

The chain uses TRBV30 and TRBJ2-3, with no clear D. The CDR3 is 12 amino acids. Trimming took off 2 bases at V and 4 bases at J, with 7 bases between the two ends. Germline-derived CDR1 and CDR2 are GTSNPN and SVGIG (reference sequence). The CDR3 DNA is TGTGCCTGGAGTACCGATCCAGATACGCAGTATTTT. This encodes CAWSTDPDTQYF.

The V call is TRBV6-5, the J call TRBJ2-1, with D hard to call. The V end lost 8 bases, the J end lost 9 bases, and 11 bases lay between the germline ends. CDR1 MNHEY and CDR2 SVGAGI come from the germline V gene. CDR3 length: 11 residues. DNA for the CDR3: TGTGCCAGCGGGTCCTCTGGTGAGCAGTTCTTC. Its translation: CASGSSGEQFF.

CDR3 residues: CASSSNRDSYNEQFF. The CDR3 bases are TGTGCCAGCAGCTCCAACCGGGACAGTTACAATGAGCAGTTCTTC. V is TRBV11-2 and J is TRBJ2-1; the match to TRBD1 covers 7 bases. Germline V lookup: CDR1 SGHAT, CDR2 FQNNGV. J gave up 4 bases and V 4 bases, and 7 bases lay outside the gene matches. The CDR3 is 15 amino acids.

The CDR3 DNA sequence: TGTGCCAGCAGCCACTCGGGGGCCCTCTTTCTATACAATGAGCAGTTCTTC. It specifies CASSHSGALFLYNEQFF. The rearrangement links TRBV7-9 to TRBJ2-1; D could derive from TRBD1 or TRBD2 (6 bases each). The length of the CDR3 is 17 residues. Germline values: CDR1 SEHNR, CDR2 FQNEAQ (reference sequence). Trimming stripped 5 bases from V and 4 bases from J, with 21 bases between.

This chain uses TRBV2 with TRBJ2-7; TRBD1 aligns across 9 bases. Germline V gene sequence: CDR1 SNHLY, CDR2 FYNNEI. There are 16 residues in the CDR3. V dropped 4 bases and J dropped 2; count of bases not matched to a gene: 9. As DNA, the CDR3 is TGTGCCAGCAGTGGCCGGCGACAGGGGGACCCCTACGAGCAGTACTTC. This encodes CASSGRRQGDPYEQYF.